Below, 22 T cell receptor beta chains from the same sample are listed, as sequenced in a study of graft-versus-host responses after intestinal transplantation. These receptors lack a known antigen. Here immunoSEQ multiplex PCR was the method, and the copy in TCRdb shows in-frame clones only, minus some. The sample has tens of thousands of clones; about nine tenths are singletons. The sequencing here drew on unstimulated CD4+ T cells sorted from spleen or lymph node cells, taken before transplant. These receptors came from a human donor who was the organ donor for an intestinal transplant.

The J gene is TRBJ2-5, the V gene TRBV15, with a possible D match to TRBD2 (5 bases). Trimming took 0 bases from V and 9 from J, leaving 11 bases between them. From germline, CDR1 is LNHNV and CDR2 YYDKDF (reference sequence). The CDR3 runs 13 residues. CDR3 bases: TGTGCCACCAGCAGAGACCCACCCGGGGCCCAGTACTTC. This encodes CATSRDPPGAQYF.

This clone was recorded only once. The chain employs TRBV19 and TRBJ2-3; 8 bases are a match to TRBD2. Germline trimming cut 4 bases from V and 3 bases from J; bases unmatched to any gene: 6. This CDR3 contains 15 residues. Germline V gene sequence: CDR1 LNHDA, CDR2 SQIVND (reference sequence). The CDR3, as DNA: TGTGCCAGTAGTAGAGGGGCGGGAGGTACAGATACGCAGTATTTT. Its translation is CASSRGAGGTDTQYF.

The gene calls are TRBV11-3 and TRBJ2-1; TRBD1 matches at 10 bases. The CDR3 loop spans 15 amino acids. V was clipped by 1 base and J by 3 bases; unmatched bases: 0. Looked up from germline, CDR1 is SGHNT and CDR2 is YENEEA. The CDR3 coding sequence is TGTGCCAGCAGCTTAGGGACAGGGGGCTACAATGAGCAGTTCTTC. This translates into CASSLGTGGYNEQFF.

The chain has TRBV18 and TRBJ2-1; TRBD2 is a possible D gene (5 bases). Germline V gives CDR1 KGHSH, CDR2 LQKENI. V dropped 3 bases and J dropped 3 bases, with 15 bases sitting between them. CDR3 length: 16 amino acids. This chain's CDR3 is CASSPASGIYYNEQFF. In DNA form, the CDR3 reads TGTGCCAGCTCACCGGCCTCCGGGATCTACTACAATGAGCAGTTCTTC.

This chain joins TRBV7-9 and TRBJ1-1; 7 bases map to TRBD1. CDR3 size: 15 residues. Germline V CDR1 and CDR2: SEHNR, FQNEAQ (reference sequence). Unmatched junction bases numbered 7, after V lost 5 bases and J lost 1 base. The CDR3 here is CASSVKGAPNTEAFF. The CDR3, as DNA: TGTGCCAGCAGCGTAAAGGGGGCCCCGAACACTGAAGCTTTCTTT.

The rearrangement joins TRBV29-1 to TRBJ2-1, with 9 bases fitting TRBD2. Germline V gene data show CDR1 as SQVTM and CDR2 as ANQGSEA. Trimming cost V 3 bases and J 6 bases; bases outside gene matches: 3. The CDR3 covers 13 residues. CDR3 sequence: CSVEGLASNEQFF. DNA of the CDR3: TGCAGCGTTGAGGGACTAGCCTCCAATGAGCAGTTCTTC.

The gene calls are TRBV11-2 and TRBJ2-7; D may be TRBD2 (7 bases). CDR1 is SGHAT, CDR2 FQNNGV, per germline. Trimming left V 2 bases short and J 1 base short, with 15 bases between. This CDR3 comprises 16 residues. CDR3: CASSLRGAEGSYEQYF. The CDR3 nucleotides read TGTGCCAGCAGCTTACGGGGGGCGGAAGGTTCCTACGAGCAGTACTTC.

The rearrangement joins TRBV7-2 to TRBJ2-3; the match to TRBD2 covers 13 bases. V lost 5 bases to trimming and J lost 3 bases; unmatched junction nucleotides: 5. The CDR3 extends over 16 amino acids. From germline, CDR1 is SGHTA and CDR2 FQGNSA. The CDR3 is CASSALAGGGTDTQYF. CDR3 nucleotides: TGTGCCAGCAGCGCACTAGCGGGAGGGGGGACAGATACGCAGTATTTT.

The chain recombines TRBV30 with TRBJ2-5; D is unclear. Trimming left V 2 bases short and J 1 base short, with 5 bases between. Germline V gene lookup returns CDR1 GTSNPN and CDR2 SVGIG (reference sequence). The CDR3 contains 12 residues. The CDR3 sequence is CAWSFPQETQYF. Here the CDR3 DNA reads TGTGCCTGGAGTTTCCCCCAAGAGACCCAGTACTTC.

The chain joins TRBV28 to TRBJ1-5, with 8 nucleotides matching TRBD1. This CDR3 region has 15 residues. CDR1 is MDHEN and CDR2 is SYDVKM in the germline V gene. V dropped 5 bases and J dropped 3; count of bases not matched to a gene: 6. The CDR3 is CASSGRDRFNQPQHF. CDR3 in DNA: TGTGCCAGCAGTGGCCGGGACAGGTTCAATCAGCCCCAGCATTTT.

V is TRBV11-3 and J is TRBJ2-5, with 10 bases that match TRBD1. Germline trimming cut 1 base from V and 5 bases from J; bases unmatched to any gene: 4. Germline V gives CDR1 SGHNT, CDR2 YENEEA. The CDR3 has 15 residues. Written as DNA, the CDR3 is TGTGCCAGCAGCTTAGGCCCGGGACAGGGGGAGACCCAGTACTTC. This codes for CASSLGPGQGETQYF.

The rearrangement joins TRBV28 to TRBJ2-7; possibly TRBD1 or TRBD2 for D (5 bases each). The CDR3 totals 14 residues. Per germline, CDR1 MDHEN and CDR2 SYDVKM. Trimming shortened V by 5 bases and J by 0 bases, and 11 bases separated the two germline ends. CDR3 nucleotide sequence: TGTGCCAGCAGTCCCGGGACCGTCTCCTACGAGCAGTACTTC. Translation: CASSPGTVSYEQYF.

The genes are TRBV9 and TRBJ2-5; perhaps TRBD1 as D (6 bases). V lost 2 bases, J lost 1 base, and 12 bases lay in between. CDR3 size: 15 residues. Germline-derived CDR1 and CDR2 are SGDLS and YYNGEE. This CDR3 is CASSVTPTGQETQYF. CDR3 DNA sequence: TGTGCCAGCAGCGTGACTCCGACAGGCCAAGAGACCCAGTACTTC.

This clone was detected only once. The CDR3 coding sequence is TGTGCCATCAGGGGGGCCTATGGCTACACCTTC. Its protein product is CAIRGAYGYTF. The chain carries TRBV10-3 and TRBJ1-2; tentatively, D is TRBD1 (6 bases). Trimming cost V 6 bases and J 4 bases, with 6 bases left between them. This CDR3 contains 11 residues. The germline V gene encodes CDR1 ENHRY and CDR2 SYGVKD.

The CDR3 DNA reads TGTGCCAGCAGTTTAGGGGGGCCATACAATGAGCAGTTCTTC. Amino acids: CASSLGGPYNEQFF. The rearrangement links TRBV28 to TRBJ2-1; D possibly uses TRBD1 or TRBD2 (6 bases each). The CDR3 has 14 amino acids. Germline V lookup: CDR1 MDHEN, CDR2 SYDVKM. Trimming pared 2 bases from V and 4 bases from J, leaving 9 bases between.

V gene TRBV7-8 combines with J gene TRBJ1-2; D gene uncertain. The CDR3 length is 13 residues. Germline values: CDR1 SGHVS, CDR2 FQNEAQ. Trimming pared 0 bases from V and 2 bases from J, leaving 4 bases between. CDR3 sequence reads: CASSLAQNYGYTF. The CDR3 DNA reads as TGTGCCAGCAGCTTAGCGCAAAACTATGGCTACACCTTC.

A few counts support this clone. The CDR3 loop is CASSLGGTGPDTQYF. The CDR3 DNA follows: TGCGCCAGCAGCTTGGGGGGGACAGGGCCAGATACGCAGTATTTT. The chain recombines TRBV5-1 with TRBJ2-3, with 9 bases aligning to TRBD1. After removal of 0 bases from V and 4 bases from J, the junction contained 3 bases not matched to a gene. Per the germline V gene, CDR1 is SGHRS and CDR2 is YFSETQ. The CDR3 totals 15 residues.

V is TRBV27 and J is TRBJ1-2; TRBD1 matches at 10 bases. Per germline, CDR1 MNHEY and CDR2 SMNVEV (reference sequence). The CDR3 contains 15 residues. After removal of 6 bases from V and 5 bases from J, the junction contained 9 bases not matched to a gene. DNA of the CDR3: TGTGCCAGCAGCCGGGACAGGGGACTTAGGTATGGCTACACCTTC. Its protein product is CASSRDRGLRYGYTF.

This clone is a singleton in its sample. The chain joins TRBV28 to TRBJ1-1; D gene uncertain. The ends were cut back, 7 bases at V and 5 bases at J, with 14 bases in the middle. The CDR3 has 13 residues. Germline assignment: CDR1 MDHEN and CDR2 SYDVKM. DNA for the CDR3: TGTGCCAGCAACCCTCGAGGTTGGACTGAAGCTTTCTTT. Protein sequence: CASNPRGWTEAFF.

CDR3 sequence reads: CASSLSGANTEAFF. The DNA for the CDR3 is TGTGCCAGCAGTTTATCAGGGGCCAACACTGAAGCTTTCTTT. This chain joins TRBV28 and TRBJ1-1; tentatively, D is TRBD1 (6 bases). CDR1 is MDHEN, CDR2 SYDVKM, per germline. The CDR3 totals 14 residues. The V and J ends lost 1 base and 2 bases respectively, with 8 bases between them.

This rearrangement joins TRBV6-6 to TRBJ1-2, with 7 bases fitting TRBD1. The CDR3 spans 14 residues. The V segment lost 0 bases and the J segment 7 bases; nucleotides outside the gene matches: 5. Per germline, CDR1 MNHNY and CDR2 SVGAGI (reference sequence). The CDR3 sequence is CASSYSTGKSGYTF. The CDR3 nucleotides read TGTGCCAGCAGTTACTCGACAGGGAAGAGTGGCTACACCTTC.

V is TRBV18 and J is TRBJ2-2; D remains unclear. Trimming took off 8 bases at V and 2 bases at J, with 9 bases between the two ends. CDR3 length: 13 amino acids. Germline values: CDR1 KGHSH, CDR2 LQKENI. The CDR3 loop is CASASTNTGELFF. In nucleotides, the CDR3 is TGTGCCAGCGCCTCTACAAACACCGGGGAGCTGTTTTTT.